This T cell receptor (beta chain) was retrieved from a study of CD8 T cells in Susac syndrome. An amount of RNA that ranged from roughly 0.5 to 1 ug was reverse transcribed with random hexamers. MiXCR, run by TCRdb on the immunoSEQ multiplex PCR reads, gives a single entry per CDR3 protein. The sample yields some 76,000 distinct CDR3 sequences, roughly 91% seen once. This CDR3 is built from 14 residues. V lost 7 bases and J 9 bases, leaving 18 bases between the germline ends. Germline V gene data show CDR1 as MNHNY and CDR2 as SVGAGI (reference sequence). The sequence was collected from a human donor with multiple sclerosis. Sequenced material: CD8+ T cells from PBMCs. The V call is TRBV6-6, the J call TRBJ1-4; tentative D call: TRBD1 (5 bases). In DNA form, the CDR3 reads TGTGCCAGCAAAGCTGGGGGAGGGGCGAAAAAACTGTTTTTT. Translating gives CASKAGGGAKKLFF.